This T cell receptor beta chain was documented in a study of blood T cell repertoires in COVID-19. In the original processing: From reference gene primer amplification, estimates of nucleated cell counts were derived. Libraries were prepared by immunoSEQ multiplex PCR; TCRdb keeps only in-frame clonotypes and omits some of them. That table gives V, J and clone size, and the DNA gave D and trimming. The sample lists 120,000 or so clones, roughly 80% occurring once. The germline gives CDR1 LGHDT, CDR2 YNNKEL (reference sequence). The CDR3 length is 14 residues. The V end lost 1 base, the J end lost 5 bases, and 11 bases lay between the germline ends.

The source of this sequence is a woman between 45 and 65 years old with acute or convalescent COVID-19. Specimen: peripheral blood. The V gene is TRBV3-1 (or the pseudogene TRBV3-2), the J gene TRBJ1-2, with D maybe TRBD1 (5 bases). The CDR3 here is CASSQASTDYGYTF. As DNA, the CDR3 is TGTGCCAGCAGCCAAGCCTCGACAGATTATGGCTACACCTTC.